A single T cell receptor (beta chain) is shown here with its context. Authors' processing steps: Estimation of nucleated cell counts was performed using reference gene primer amplification. Using immunoSEQ multiplex PCR, the repertoire was profiled, and TCRdb retains in-frame clones only, with some absent. Clone size and the V and J calls come from that table; the DNA yielded D and trimming. Altogether 25,000 to 35,000 clones are present, approximately 86% being singletons, with the ten largest covering 10% to 15%. V lost 4 bases and J lost 1; bases outside the gene matches: 5. CDR3 length: 16 amino acids. The V gene's germline CDR1 is LGHDT and CDR2 YNNKEL (reference sequence). The data are from a study of blood T cell repertoires in COVID-19. Study at large: Samples taken during acute and convalescent COVID-19 were collected in the United States, Italy and Spain. Nucleic acid was either cDNA or gDNA, and it came from T cells, B-cell-depleted T cells, or PBMCs.

This chain uses TRBV3-1 (or the pseudogene TRBV3-2) with TRBJ2-1, with 9 positions matching TRBD2. The sequenced sample was peripheral blood. This TCR was recovered from a human donor in a cohort sampled during active COVID-19. The donor label of this sample is uncertain. The CDR3 here is CASSRLAGGSYNEQFF. CDR3 nucleotide sequence: TGTGCCAGCAGCCGTCTGGCGGGAGGGTCCTACAATGAGCAGTTCTTC.